This T cell receptor (beta chain) derives from a study of control samples from healthy donors and cancer patients. V gave up 2 bases and J gave up 7 bases, with 12 bases separating them. Germline CDR1 is LGHNA and CDR2 is YSLEER. The CDR3 is made up of 13 amino acids. Clones were sequenced by immunoSEQ multiplex PCR, and TCRdb holds only the in-frame ones, with some missing. The sample contains around 96,000 clones, approximately 95% of which appear only once. This rearrangement joins TRBV4-3 to TRBJ2-7; D may correspond to TRBD1 or TRBD2 (5 bases each). Sequences were obtained from blood. This receptor was identified in a man between 18 and 29 years old in good health. CDR3 DNA: TGCGCCAGCAGCCAACCCGGGGCAGGAGAGCAGTACTTC. It is translated as CASSQPGAGEQYF.